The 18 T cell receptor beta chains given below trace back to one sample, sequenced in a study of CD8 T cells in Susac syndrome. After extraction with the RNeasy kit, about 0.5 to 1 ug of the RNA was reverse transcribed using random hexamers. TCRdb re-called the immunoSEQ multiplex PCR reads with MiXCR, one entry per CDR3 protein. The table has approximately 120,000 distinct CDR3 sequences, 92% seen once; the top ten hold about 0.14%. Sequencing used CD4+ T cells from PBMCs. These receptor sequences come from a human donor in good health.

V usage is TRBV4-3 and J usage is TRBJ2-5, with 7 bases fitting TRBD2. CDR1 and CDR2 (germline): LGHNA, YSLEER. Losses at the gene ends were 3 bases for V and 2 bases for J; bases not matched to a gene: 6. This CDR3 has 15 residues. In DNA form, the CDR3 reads TGCGCCAGCAGCCAGACACCGGGACTACAAGAGACCCAGTACTTC. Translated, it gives CASSQTPGLQETQYF.

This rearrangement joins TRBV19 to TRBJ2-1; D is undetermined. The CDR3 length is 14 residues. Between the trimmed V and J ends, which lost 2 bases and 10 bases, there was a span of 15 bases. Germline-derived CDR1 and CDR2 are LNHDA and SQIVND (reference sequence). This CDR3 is CASSIKAGPLEQFF. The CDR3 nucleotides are TGTGCCAGTAGTATAAAGGCCGGACCTTTAGAGCAGTTCTTC.

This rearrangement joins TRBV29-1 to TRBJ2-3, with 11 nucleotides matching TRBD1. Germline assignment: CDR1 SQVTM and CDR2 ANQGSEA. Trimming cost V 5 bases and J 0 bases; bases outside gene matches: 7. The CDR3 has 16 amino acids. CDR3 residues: CSVTGTGGRSTDTQYF. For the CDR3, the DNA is TGCAGCGTTACCGGGACAGGGGGGAGGAGCACAGATACGCAGTATTTT.

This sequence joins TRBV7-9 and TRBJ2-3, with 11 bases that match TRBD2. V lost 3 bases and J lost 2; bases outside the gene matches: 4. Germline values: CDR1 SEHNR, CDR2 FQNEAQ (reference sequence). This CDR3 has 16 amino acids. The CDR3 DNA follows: TGTGCCAGCAGCTTGGGGGGACTAGCGGTCACAGATACGCAGTATTTT. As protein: CASSLGGLAVTDTQYF.

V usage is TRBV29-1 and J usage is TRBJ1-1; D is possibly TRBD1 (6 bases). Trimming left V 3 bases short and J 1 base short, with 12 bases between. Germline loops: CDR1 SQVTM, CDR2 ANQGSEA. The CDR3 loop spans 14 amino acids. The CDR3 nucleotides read TGCAGCGTTGATCCAACAGGGACGAACACTGAAGCTTTCTTT. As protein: CSVDPTGTNTEAFF.

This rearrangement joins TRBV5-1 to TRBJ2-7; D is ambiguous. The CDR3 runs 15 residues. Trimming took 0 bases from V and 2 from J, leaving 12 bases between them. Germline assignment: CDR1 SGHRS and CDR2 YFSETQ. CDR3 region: CASSLGVDRTYEQYF. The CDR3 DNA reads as TGCGCCAGCAGCTTGGGGGTAGACCGCACCTACGAGCAGTACTTC.

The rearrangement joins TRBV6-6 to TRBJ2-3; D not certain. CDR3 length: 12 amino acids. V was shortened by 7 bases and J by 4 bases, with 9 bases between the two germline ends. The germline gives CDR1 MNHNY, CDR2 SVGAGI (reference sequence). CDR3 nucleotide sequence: TGTGCCAGCACGAGTGGATCAGATACGCAGTATTTT. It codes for CASTSGSDTQYF.

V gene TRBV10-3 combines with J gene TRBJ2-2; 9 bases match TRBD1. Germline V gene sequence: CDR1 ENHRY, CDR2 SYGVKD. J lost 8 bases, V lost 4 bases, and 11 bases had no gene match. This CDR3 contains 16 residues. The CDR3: CAISVKTGGAAGELFF. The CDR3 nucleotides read TGTGCCATCAGTGTCAAAACAGGGGGCGCGGCTGGGGAGCTGTTTTTT.

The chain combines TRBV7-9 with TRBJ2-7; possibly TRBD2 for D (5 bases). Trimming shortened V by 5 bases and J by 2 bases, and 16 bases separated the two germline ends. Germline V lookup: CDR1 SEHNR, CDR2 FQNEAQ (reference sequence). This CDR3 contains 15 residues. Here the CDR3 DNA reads TGTGCCAGCAGCCAGGCCGGACTTAGGGCCTACGAGCAGTACTTC. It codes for CASSQAGLRAYEQYF.

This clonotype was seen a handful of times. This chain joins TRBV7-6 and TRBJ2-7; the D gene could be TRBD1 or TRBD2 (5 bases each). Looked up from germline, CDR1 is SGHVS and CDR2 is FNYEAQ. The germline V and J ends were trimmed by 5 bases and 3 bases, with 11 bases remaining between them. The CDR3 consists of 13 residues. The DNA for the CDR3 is TGTGCCAGCAGCCCGGGACCTAACTACGAGCAGTACTTC. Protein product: CASSPGPNYEQYF.

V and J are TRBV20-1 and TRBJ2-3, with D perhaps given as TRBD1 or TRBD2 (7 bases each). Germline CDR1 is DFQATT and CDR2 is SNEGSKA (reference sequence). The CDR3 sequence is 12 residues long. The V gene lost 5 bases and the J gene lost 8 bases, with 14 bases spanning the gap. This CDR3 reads CSAYQGGGTQYF. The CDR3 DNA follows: TGCAGTGCTTATCAGGGGGGGGGTACGCAGTATTTT.

The chain's CDR3 is CASSFPGNGQETQYF. The CDR3 DNA sequence: TGTGCCAGCAGTTTCCCAGGAAATGGGCAAGAGACCCAGTACTTC. The rearrangement uses TRBV12-3 or TRBV12-4 and TRBJ2-5, with D uncertain. Deletions cut 3 bases from V and 2 bases from J, with 13 bases between. The CDR3 has 15 amino acids.

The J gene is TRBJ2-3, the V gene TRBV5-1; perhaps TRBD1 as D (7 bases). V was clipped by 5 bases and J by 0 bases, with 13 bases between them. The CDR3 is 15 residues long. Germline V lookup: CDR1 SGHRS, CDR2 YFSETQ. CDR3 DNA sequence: TGCGCCAGCAGGCGGGACAGTCATAGCACAGATACGCAGTATTTT. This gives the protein CASRRDSHSTDTQYF.

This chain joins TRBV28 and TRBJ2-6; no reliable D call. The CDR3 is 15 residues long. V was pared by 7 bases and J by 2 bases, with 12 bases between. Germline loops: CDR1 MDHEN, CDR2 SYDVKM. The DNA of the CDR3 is TGTGCCAGCACAACAACGGCCCCTGGGGCCAACGTCCTGACTTTC. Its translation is CASTTTAPGANVLTF.

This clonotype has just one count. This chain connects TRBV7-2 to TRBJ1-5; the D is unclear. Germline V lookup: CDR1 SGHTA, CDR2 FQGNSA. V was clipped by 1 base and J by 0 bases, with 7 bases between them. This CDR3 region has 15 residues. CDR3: CASSLDGSSNQPQHF. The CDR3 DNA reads TGTGCCAGCAGCTTAGATGGCTCTAGCAATCAGCCCCAGCATTTT.

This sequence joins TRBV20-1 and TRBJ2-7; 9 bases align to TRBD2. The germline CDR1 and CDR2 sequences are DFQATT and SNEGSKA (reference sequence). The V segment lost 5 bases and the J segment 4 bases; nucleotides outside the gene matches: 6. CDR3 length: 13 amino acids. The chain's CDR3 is CSAWGLAAYEQYF. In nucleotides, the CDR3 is TGCAGTGCTTGGGGACTAGCAGCTTACGAGCAGTACTTC.

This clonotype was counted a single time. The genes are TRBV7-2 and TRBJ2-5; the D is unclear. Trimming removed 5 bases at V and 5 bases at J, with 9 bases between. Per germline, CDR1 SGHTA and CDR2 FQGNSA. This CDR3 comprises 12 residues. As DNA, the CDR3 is TGTGCCAGCAGCCCCACCTCTGAGACCCAGTACTTC. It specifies CASSPTSETQYF.

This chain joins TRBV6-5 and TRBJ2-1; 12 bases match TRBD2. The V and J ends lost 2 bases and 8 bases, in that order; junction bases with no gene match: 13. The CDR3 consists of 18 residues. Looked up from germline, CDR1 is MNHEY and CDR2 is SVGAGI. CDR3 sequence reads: CASSYPKALAGGPDEQFF. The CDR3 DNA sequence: TGTGCCAGCAGTTACCCAAAGGCCCTAGCGGGAGGGCCAGATGAGCAGTTCTTC.